The clone carrying this T cell receptor beta chain was detected only a few times. These data are taken from a study of human T cells and chemical hapten exposure. Time point noted: patch test 3, about 24 weeks after DPC sensitization. As to treatment: therapeutic diphenylcyclopropenone sensitization with weekly scalp DPC. RNA extraction used unfractionated whole blood as the source of total RNA. TCRdb itself ran the RACE reads through MiXCR, one entry per CDR3 protein. The table has under 130,000 distinct CDR3 sequences, approximately 36% seen once. The CDR3 consists of 14 residues. The ends lost 6 bases at V and 4 bases at J; junction bases unmatched: 5.

The clonotype comes from a man aged 35-49 years with alopecia areata. Some clones in this sample may be carry-over from other donors' samples. The chain couples TRBV12-3 or TRBV12-4 to TRBJ1-3; 8 bases align to TRBD1. Material: whole blood, obtained in connection with sensitization to the hapten diphenylcyclopropenone (DPC). Written as DNA, the CDR3 is TGTGCCAGCAGAATGACAGGGGTAGGAAACACCATATATTTT. The encoded protein is CASRMTGVGNTIYF.